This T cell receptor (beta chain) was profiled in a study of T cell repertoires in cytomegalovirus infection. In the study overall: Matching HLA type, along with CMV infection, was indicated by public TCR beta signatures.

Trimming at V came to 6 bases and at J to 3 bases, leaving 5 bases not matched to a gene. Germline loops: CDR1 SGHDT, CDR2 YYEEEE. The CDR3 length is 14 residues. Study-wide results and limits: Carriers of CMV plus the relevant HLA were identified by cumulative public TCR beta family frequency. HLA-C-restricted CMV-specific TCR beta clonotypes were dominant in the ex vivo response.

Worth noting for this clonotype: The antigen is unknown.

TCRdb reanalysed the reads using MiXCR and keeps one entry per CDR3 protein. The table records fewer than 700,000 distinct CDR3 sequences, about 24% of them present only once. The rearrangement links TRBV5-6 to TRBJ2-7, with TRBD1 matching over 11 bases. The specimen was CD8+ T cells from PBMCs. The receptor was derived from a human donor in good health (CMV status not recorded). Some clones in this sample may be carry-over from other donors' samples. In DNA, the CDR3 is TGTGCCAGCACCCCCGGGACAGGGGGCTACGAGCAGTACTTC. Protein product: CASTPGTGGYEQYF.